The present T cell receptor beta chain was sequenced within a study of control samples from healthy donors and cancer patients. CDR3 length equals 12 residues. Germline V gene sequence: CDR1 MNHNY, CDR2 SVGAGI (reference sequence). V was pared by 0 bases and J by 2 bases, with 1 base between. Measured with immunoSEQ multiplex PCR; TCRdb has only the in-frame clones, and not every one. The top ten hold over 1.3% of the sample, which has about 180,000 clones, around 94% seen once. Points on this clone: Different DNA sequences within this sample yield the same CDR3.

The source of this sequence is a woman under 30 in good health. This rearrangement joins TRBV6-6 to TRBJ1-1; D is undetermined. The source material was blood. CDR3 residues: CASSYSNTEAFF. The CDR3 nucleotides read TGTGCCAGCAGTTACTCCAACACTGAAGCTTTCTTT.